Shown below are 29 T cell receptor beta chains from a single sample sequenced in a study of shared T cell receptors in the human thymus. The assay was immunoSEQ multiplex PCR, and TCRdb's table has in-frame clones only and misses some. The sample has some 700,000 clones, approximately 85% seen once. These data were also reused for a study on human thymus T cells.

The sample comprised thymocytes. The source is a girl under three years old with a congenital heart defect.

The rearrangement links TRBV27 to TRBJ2-1; 9 bases fit TRBD1. Germline V lookup: CDR1 MNHEY, CDR2 SMNVEV (reference sequence). Trimming cost V 2 bases and J 9 bases; bases outside gene matches: 5. There are 14 residues in the CDR3. The CDR3 here is CASSLGTGTSEQFF. DNA for the CDR3: TGTGCCAGCAGTTTAGGGACAGGGACCAGTGAGCAGTTCTTC.

The chain joins TRBV4-3 to TRBJ1-3; D might be TRBD1 (6 bases). Germline CDR1 reads LGHNA; CDR2 reads YSLEER. Trimming left V 0 bases short and J 0 bases short, with 9 bases between. The length of the CDR3 is 16 residues. The CDR3 protein is CASSQEGDNSGNTIYF. In DNA, the CDR3 is TGCGCCAGCAGCCAAGAGGGGGACAACTCTGGAAACACCATATATTTT.

The chain couples TRBV7-2 to TRBJ2-2; weak D call: TRBD2 (5 bases). CDR1 SGHTA and CDR2 FQGNSA come from the germline V gene. With 4 bases removed from V and 3 bases from J, the gap between germline ends came to 15 bases. The CDR3 runs 16 residues. CDR3 sequence: CASSSPWRLDTGELFF. Written as DNA, the CDR3 is TGTGCCAGCAGCTCCCCTTGGAGGTTAGACACCGGGGAGCTGTTTTTT.

To note about this clone: Other DNA sequences in the same sample also yield this CDR3. CDR3 protein: CSVEQGMNTEAFF. The CDR3, as DNA: TGCAGCGTTGAACAGGGGATGAACACTGAAGCTTTCTTT. The rearrangement joins TRBV29-1 to TRBJ1-1, with D possibly TRBD1 on 6 matching bases. The germline V gene encodes CDR1 SQVTM and CDR2 ANQGSEA. V was shortened by 2 bases and J by 0 bases, with 7 bases between the two germline ends. The CDR3 consists of 13 residues. The variable domain in full, with the rest retrieved from reference TRBV29-1 and TRBJ1-1, is SAVISQKPSRDICQRGTSLTIQCQVDSQVTMMFWYRQQPGQSLTLIATANQGSEATYESGFVIDKFPISRPNLTFSTLTVSNMSPEDSSIYLCSVEQGMNTEAFFGQGTRLTVV.

The CDR3: CASSPPGTGNSNQPQHF. The CDR3 nucleotides are TGTGCCAGCTCACCACCCGGGACAGGGAATAGCAATCAGCCCCAGCATTTT. This chain joins TRBV18 and TRBJ1-5; 9 bases line up with TRBD1. J was trimmed by 0 bases and V by 0 bases; bases with no gene match: 3. Germline values: CDR1 KGHSH, CDR2 LQKENI. The CDR3 length is 17 residues.

CDR3 region: CASSLGDRGLSNYGYTF. In DNA form, the CDR3 reads TGTGCCAGCAGCTTGGGGGACAGGGGGCTTTCTAACTATGGCTACACCTTC. The rearrangement links TRBV5-8 to TRBJ1-2, with 12 bases that match TRBD1. The germline V gene has CDR1 SGHTS and CDR2 YDEGEE. There are 17 residues in the CDR3. J lost 0 bases, V lost 0 bases, and 3 bases had no gene match.

The rearrangement links TRBV10-1 to TRBJ2-1; no firm D call. The length of the CDR3 is 13 residues. V gave up 0 bases and J gave up 10 bases, with 10 bases separating them. Germline V gene data show CDR1 as WNHNN and CDR2 as SYGVQD (reference sequence). The CDR3 reads CASSESHYEEQFF. CDR3 nucleotides: TGCGCCAGCAGTGAGTCCCACTACGAAGAGCAGTTCTTC.

This chain joins TRBV1 and TRBJ1-2; TRBD1, as called in the table, went unchecked against the DNA. TRBV1 represents a pseudogene. CDR3 size: 16 residues. CDR3 bases: TGCACCAGCAGCCAAGTAAGAAGCGACAGTTACTATGGCTACACCTTC. It codes for CTSSQVRSDSYYGYTF.

The chain recombines TRBV19 with TRBJ1-5; possible D gene TRBD1, 6 bases. This CDR3 spans 15 amino acids. V lost 5 bases and J lost 6, with 17 bases in between. Germline CDR1 LNHDA, CDR2 SQIVND (reference sequence). CDR3 protein: CASSPYGQSSQPQHF. CDR3 bases: TGTGCCAGTAGTCCTTACGGACAGTCGAGTCAGCCCCAGCATTTT.

The chain employs TRBV15 and TRBJ2-5, with D maybe TRBD2 (5 bases). Gene TRBJ2-7 matches the end of the DNA better, so the J call may be wrong. Per germline, CDR1 LNHNV and CDR2 YYDKDF (reference sequence). The CDR3 contains 16 residues. The DNA of the CDR3 is TGTGCCACCAGCAGGGACGGACCGGGGATGACCTACGAGCAGTACTTC. Residues: CATSRDGPGMTYEQYF.

This rearrangement joins TRBV28 to TRBJ1-2; 9 bases fit TRBD1. Losses at the gene ends were 4 bases for V and 8 bases for J; bases not matched to a gene: 14. Per the germline V gene, CDR1 is MDHEN and CDR2 is SYDVKM. The CDR3 has 16 amino acids. The CDR3 nucleotides are TGTGCCAGCAGTTACATCCGTACCGGGACAGGGCAGGGCTACACCTTC. Residues: CASSYIRTGTGQGYTF.

CDR3 sequence (DNA): TGTGCCAGCAGTGGAGGACGGGATTATGGCTACACCTTC. Its protein is CASSGGRDYGYTF. This chain connects TRBV27 to TRBJ1-2; D unclear. This CDR3 spans 13 amino acids. V lost 5 bases to trimming and J lost 5 bases, with 12 bases between them. Germline lookup yields CDR1 MNHEY and CDR2 SMNVEV (reference sequence).

J is TRBJ1-4 and V is TRBV14; D is ambiguous. CDR1 and CDR2 (germline): SGHDN, FVKESK. This CDR3 comprises 15 residues. V lost 1 base to trimming and J lost 8 bases, with 14 bases between them. The CDR3 sequence: CASSQVPSQREKLFF. As DNA, the CDR3 is TGTGCCAGCAGCCAAGTTCCCAGCCAGAGGGAAAAACTGTTTTTT. Together with reference TRBV14 and TRBJ1-4, the CDR3 gives the full variable domain: EAGVTQFPSHSVIEKGQTVTLRCDPISGHDNLYWYRRVMGKEIKFLLHFVKESKQDESGMPNNRFLAERTGGTYSTLKVQPAELEDSGVYFCASSQVPSQREKLFFGSGTQLSVL.

The genes are TRBV28 and TRBJ2-5, with 7 bases fitting TRBD1. From germline, CDR1 is MDHEN and CDR2 SYDVKM. The CDR3 covers 15 residues. Trimming removed 6 bases from V and 2 bases from J; junction bases left unmatched: 9. In nucleotides, the CDR3 is TGTGCCAGCAGAGATTTAACAGGGGCGCAAGAGACCCAGTACTTC. It codes for CASRDLTGAQETQYF. Combining the CDR3 with reference TRBV28 and TRBJ2-5 gives the whole variable domain DVKVTQSSRYLVKRTGEKVFLECVQDMDHENMFWYRQDPGLGLRLIYFSYDVKMKEKGDIPEGYSVSREKKERFSLILESASTNQTSMYLCASRDLTGAQETQYFGPGTRLLVL.

This clone showed up just a few times. Mismatch with germline at one junction end may stem from a read error. This sequence joins TRBV28 and TRBJ1-6; TRBD1 is a possible D gene (6 bases). The germline V gene has CDR1 MDHEN and CDR2 SYDVKM. This CDR3 region has 13 residues. This CDR3 is CASSRGHRSRVYF. CDR3 nucleotides: TGTGCCAGCAGTCGGGGACACCGCTCGAGGGTTTACTTT.

The chain couples TRBV4-1 to TRBJ1-2; 9 bases are shared with TRBD1. Germline loops: CDR1 MGHRA, CDR2 YSYEKL. The V gene end was trimmed by 0 bases and the J gene end by 4 bases; junction bases not matched to a gene: 9. The CDR3 is 17 amino acids. CDR3 in amino acids: CASSQDPRTGEVYGYTF. The CDR3 nucleotides are TGCGCCAGCAGCCAAGATCCGCGGACAGGGGAAGTCTATGGCTACACCTTC.

The chain links TRBV12-5 to TRBJ2-7; TRBD2 matches 15 bases. CDR1 is LGHNT and CDR2 is FRNRAP in the germline V gene. V lost 1 base and J lost 2; bases outside the gene matches: 24. The CDR3 extends over 24 amino acids. The CDR3 nucleotides read TGTGCTAGTGGTTTGGAGCCGAATCCCGGGACTAGCGGGGGGTCCGCTAACGACCCCTACGAGCAGTACTTC. It yields the protein CASGLEPNPGTSGGSANDPYEQYF.

V and J are TRBV6-1 and TRBJ2-7, with 7 nucleotides matching TRBD1. The junction had 7 bases not matched to a gene; V was cut back by 5 bases and J by 3 bases. CDR3 length equals 14 residues. Per germline, CDR1 MNHNS and CDR2 SASEGT. CDR3 DNA sequence: TGTGCCAGCAGTTTAGAGGGGGCCTTCTACGAGCAGTACTTC. It codes for CASSLEGAFYEQYF.

In this sample, this clone turned up once. The chain recombines TRBV18 with TRBJ2-1; the match to TRBD1 covers 10 bases. Germline V gene data show CDR1 as KGHSH and CDR2 as LQKENI. This CDR3 is built from 20 residues. Trimming cost V 6 bases and J 0 bases; bases outside gene matches: 17. CDR3 sequence reads: CASSPNVGTGAGSSYNEQFF. As DNA, the CDR3 is TGTGCCAGCTCTCCTAATGTAGGGACAGGGGCCGGAAGCTCCTACAATGAGCAGTTCTTC.

V usage is TRBV5-6 and J usage is TRBJ2-3; 15 nucleotides line up with TRBD2. The CDR3 is 18 residues long. V lost 5 bases and J lost 6; bases outside the gene matches: 13. Germline V CDR1 and CDR2: SGHDT, YYEEEE. In nucleotides, the CDR3 is TGTGCCAGCAGACTACCCCCGGGACTAGCGGGGGGATTGGATACGCAGTATTTT. This sequence encodes CASRLPPGLAGGLDTQYF.

This chain uses TRBV10-3 with TRBJ1-6, with TRBD1 as a possible D gene (6 bases). The length of the CDR3 is 15 residues. Germline V gives CDR1 ENHRY, CDR2 SYGVKD. The V and J ends lost 6 bases and 8 bases respectively, with 17 bases between them. The chain's CDR3 is CAIRNRDYPDSPLHF. In nucleotides, the CDR3 is TGTGCCATCAGAAACAGGGACTATCCTGATTCACCCCTCCACTTT.

The chain is built from TRBV27 and TRBJ2-5, with 7 nucleotides matching TRBD1. Germline-derived CDR1 and CDR2 are MNHEY and SMNVEV (reference sequence). The V segment lost 6 bases and the J segment 0 bases; nucleotides outside the gene matches: 4. This CDR3 is built from 14 residues. This CDR3 is CASSPDRHQETQYF. CDR3 bases: TGTGCCAGCAGCCCGGACAGGCACCAAGAGACCCAGTACTTC.

This clone appeared a single time. The chain joins TRBV5-1 to TRBJ1-1; unclear D gene. The V and J ends lost 4 bases and 0 bases respectively, with 13 bases between them. The CDR3 spans 15 residues. Germline V CDR1 and CDR2: SGHRS, YFSETQ. In nucleotides, the CDR3 is TGCGCCAGCAGCGTAAACAGAGTAATGAACACTGAAGCTTTCTTT. Its translation: CASSVNRVMNTEAFF.

This clone was detected only a few times. This chain uses TRBV6-4 with TRBJ2-3; 12 bases fit TRBD2. The germline V gene encodes CDR1 MRHNA and CDR2 SNTAGT. V trimming: 5 bases; J trimming: 3 bases; junction bases outside the gene matches: 9. The CDR3 is 17 amino acids. This CDR3 is CASSRLAGAGGTDTQYF. The CDR3 nucleotides read TGTGCCAGCAGTAGACTAGCGGGGGCCGGAGGGACAGATACGCAGTATTTT.

The CDR3 region is CASSSRGTPQETQYF. CDR3 coding DNA: TGTGCCAGCAGTTCCCGAGGGACACCTCAAGAGACCCAGTACTTC. This chain joins TRBV27 and TRBJ2-5; weak D call: TRBD1 (6 bases). V was clipped by 4 bases and J by 2 bases, with 14 bases between them. Germline assignment: CDR1 MNHEY and CDR2 SMNVEV (reference sequence). The CDR3 runs 15 residues.

The chain combines TRBV7-2 with TRBJ1-5, with D perhaps TRBD1 (6 bases). Germline CDR1 is SGHTA and CDR2 is FQGNSA. V lost 2 bases and J 0 bases, leaving 8 bases between the germline ends. The CDR3 consists of 15 residues. Here the CDR3 DNA reads TGTGCCAGCAGCTTACCAGGGGATAGCAATCAGCCCCAGCATTTT. It encodes CASSLPGDSNQPQHF.

J is TRBJ1-2 and V is TRBV27; TRBD1 is a possible D gene (5 bases). Germline values: CDR1 MNHEY, CDR2 SMNVEV (reference sequence). The CDR3 extends over 17 amino acids. V shed 3 bases and J shed 3 bases, with 20 bases lying between them. The DNA for the CDR3 is TGTGCCAGCAGTTTGGGTCAGGGATTGGGCATATACTATGGCTACACCTTC. This translates into CASSLGQGLGIYYGYTF.

The genes are TRBV5-1 and TRBJ2-2; D is unclear. The CDR3 extends over 15 amino acids. Germline CDR1 and CDR2: SGHRS and YFSETQ. Trimming pared 0 bases from V and 1 base from J, leaving 7 bases between. CDR3 in amino acids: CASSLDLVNTGELFF. DNA for the CDR3: TGCGCCAGCAGCTTGGATCTTGTGAACACCGGGGAGCTGTTTTTT.

The chain links TRBV4-3 to TRBJ1-1, with D maybe TRBD1 (6 bases). V lost 1 base to trimming and J lost 0 bases, with 24 bases between them. Per germline, CDR1 LGHNA and CDR2 YSLEER. The CDR3 runs 20 residues. CDR3 amino acids: CASSQVETGRARFLNTEAFF. Here the CDR3 DNA reads TGCGCCAGCAGCCAAGTTGAAACAGGGAGGGCAAGGTTCTTGAACACTGAAGCTTTCTTT.